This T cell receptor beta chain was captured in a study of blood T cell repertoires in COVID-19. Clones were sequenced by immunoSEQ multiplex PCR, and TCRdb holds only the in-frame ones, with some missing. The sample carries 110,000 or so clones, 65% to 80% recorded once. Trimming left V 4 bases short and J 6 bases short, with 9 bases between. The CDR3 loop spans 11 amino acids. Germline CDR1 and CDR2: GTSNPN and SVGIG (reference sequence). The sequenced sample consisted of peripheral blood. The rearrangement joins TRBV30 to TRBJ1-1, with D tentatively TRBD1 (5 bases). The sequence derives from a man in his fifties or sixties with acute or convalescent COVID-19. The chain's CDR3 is CAWNRGAEAFF. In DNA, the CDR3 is TGTGCCTGGAACCGGGGGGCTGAAGCTTTCTTT. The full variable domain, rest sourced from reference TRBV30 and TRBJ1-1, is SQTIHQWPATLVQPVGSPLSLECTVEGTSNPNLYWYRQAAGRGLQLLFYSVGIGQISSEVPQNLSASRPQDRQFILSSKKLLLSDSGFYLCAWNRGAEAFFGQGTRLTVV.